Shown below are 4 T cell receptor beta chains from a single sample sequenced in a study of cytotoxic CD8 clonotypes in ibrutinib-treated CLL. Here immunoSEQ multiplex PCR was the method, and the copy in TCRdb shows in-frame clones only, minus some. The table has some 200,000 clones, 70% seen once. Sequencing used PBMCs, obtained after 12 months of ibrutinib treatment. The receptor source for this set is a human donor with chronic lymphocytic leukemia.

The chain couples TRBV5-1 to TRBJ1-4, with D maybe TRBD1 (6 bases). The V end lost 2 bases, the J end lost 4 bases, and 9 bases lay between the germline ends. This CDR3 region has 14 residues. The germline V gene encodes CDR1 SGHRS and CDR2 YFSETQ. The CDR3, as DNA: TGCGCCAGCAGCTTCTGGACAGATAATGAAAAACTGTTTTTT. Amino acid sequence: CASSFWTDNEKLFF. Together with reference TRBV5-1 and TRBJ1-4, the CDR3 gives the full variable domain: KAGVTQTPRYLIKTRGQQVTLSCSPISGHRSVSWYQQTPGQGLQFLFEYFSETQRNKGNFPGRFSGRQFSNSRSEMNVSTLELGDSALYLCASSFWTDNEKLFFGSGTQLSVL.

J is TRBJ2-5 and V is TRBV7-3; D gene uncertain. The CDR3 is 11 residues long. V dropped 5 bases and J dropped 2 bases, with 3 bases sitting between them. Germline V gene lookup returns CDR1 SGHTA and CDR2 FQGTGA. CDR3 DNA: TGTGCCAGCAGCCAGCAAGAGACCCAGTACTTC. Its protein is CASSQQETQYF.

There are a few counts of this clone. The chain uses TRBV5-1 and TRBJ1-6; D is uncertain. This CDR3 has 16 residues. V dropped 4 bases and J dropped 3 bases, with 14 bases sitting between them. CDR1 is SGHRS, CDR2 YFSETQ, per germline. The chain's CDR3 is CASSLATSSYNSPLHF. CDR3 DNA: TGCGCCAGCAGCCTGGCGACATCGAGCTATAATTCACCCCTCCACTTT.

The chain uses TRBV9 and TRBJ2-7; D may be TRBD1 (6 bases). Trimming took off 0 bases at V and 2 bases at J, with 12 bases between the two ends. In germline, CDR1 is SGDLS, CDR2 YYNGEE. The CDR3 contains 15 residues. In DNA form, the CDR3 reads TGTGCCAGCAGCGTAGGGGGGCAGGGGCCCTACGAGCAGTACTTC. Translating it yields CASSVGGQGPYEQYF.